One and the same sample provided the 26 T cell receptor beta chains below, sequenced in a study of early T cells in non-severe SARS-CoV-2 infection. MiXCR, applied by TCRdb to the 5' RACE reads, yields one record per CDR3 protein. The data contain about 60,000 distinct CDR3 sequences, more than 8.5% of them seen just once; the ten biggest clones take up approximately 18%. The sample consisted of whole blood. The receptors stem from an adult who was a healthcare worker with PCR-confirmed SARS-CoV-2 infection or an uninfected control (not recorded which).

This clonotype showed up many times. J is TRBJ2-6 and V is TRBV24-1, with a tentative D call TRBD2 (5 bases). Germline V gives CDR1 KGHDR, CDR2 SFDVKD. CDR3 length: 14 residues. The V end lost 4 bases, the J end lost 2 bases, and 5 bases lay between the germline ends. In DNA, the CDR3 is TGTGCCACCAGTGAGGGAGCTGGGGCCAACGTCCTGACTTTC. Encoded protein: CATSEGAGANVLTF.

The V and J genes are TRBV11-2 and TRBJ2-1; D is uncertain. This CDR3 is built from 15 residues. Trimming took off 4 bases at V and 1 base at J, with 11 bases between the two ends. CDR1 is SGHAT, CDR2 FQNNGV, per germline. The CDR3 is CASSSTVGSYNEQFF. DNA of the CDR3: TGTGCCAGCAGCTCAACAGTGGGGTCCTACAATGAGCAGTTCTTC.

This clonotype showed up just a few times. The chain has TRBV5-1 and TRBJ2-1; 14 nucleotides align to TRBD2. The ends lost 2 bases at V and 0 bases at J; junction bases unmatched: 10. In germline, CDR1 is SGHRS, CDR2 YFSETQ. The CDR3 covers 20 residues. CDR3 amino acids: CASSFRPMGLAGASYNEQFF. The CDR3 DNA reads as TGCGCCAGCAGCTTCAGGCCAATGGGACTAGCGGGAGCCTCCTACAATGAGCAGTTCTTC.

This clonotype was picked up many times. V and J are TRBV3-1 and TRBJ2-2; 7 bases are shared with TRBD1. This CDR3 is 16 amino acids long. With 4 bases clipped from V and 1 base from J, the junction kept 6 bases outside the gene matches. Per germline, CDR1 LGHDT and CDR2 YNNKEL (reference sequence). The chain's CDR3 is CASSRSWDRNTGELFF. The CDR3 DNA reads TGTGCCAGCAGCCGATCCTGGGACAGGAACACCGGGGAGCTGTTTTTT.

V gene TRBV12-3 or TRBV12-4 combines with J gene TRBJ2-3; TRBD1 agrees at 9 bases. The CDR3 has 15 amino acids. The junction had 8 bases not matched to a gene; V was cut back by 7 bases and J by 3 bases. The DNA for the CDR3 is TGTGCCAGCACCCCGGACAGGGGAGAGACAGATACGCAGTATTTT. Encoded protein: CASTPDRGETDTQYF.

This clonotype was seen ten or more times. The V call is TRBV6-1, the J call TRBJ1-1; 9 nucleotides line up with TRBD1. The CDR3 is 14 residues long. V lost 4 bases to trimming and J lost 6 bases; unmatched junction nucleotides: 6. Germline CDR1 reads MNHNS; CDR2 reads SASEGT. CDR3 sequence (DNA): TGTGCCAGCAGTGTACAGGGGGCTAGATCTGAAGCTTTCTTT. Its protein is CASSVQGARSEAFF.

This chain joins TRBV12-3 or TRBV12-4 and TRBJ2-1; D perhaps matches TRBD2 (5 bases). CDR3 length: 13 residues. Trimming removed 6 bases from V and 6 bases from J, with 12 bases in between. Here the CDR3 reads CASRSTGLNEQFF. CDR3 nucleotide sequence: TGTGCCAGCAGGTCCACCGGACTCAATGAGCAGTTCTTC.

This clonotype was counted ten times or more. J is TRBJ1-3 and V is TRBV10-3; D perhaps matches TRBD1 (6 bases). The CDR3 has 15 residues. Trimming cost V 6 bases and J 0 bases, with 12 bases left between them. Germline lookup yields CDR1 ENHRY and CDR2 SYGVKD. CDR3 sequence: CAIRPGDSSGNTIYF. The CDR3 DNA follows: TGTGCCATCAGACCAGGGGACTCCTCTGGAAACACCATATATTTT.

In its sample, this clonotype was seen a few times. V and J are TRBV7-2 and TRBJ2-1; TRBD2 might be the D (6 bases). Germline V gene lookup returns CDR1 SGHTA and CDR2 FQGNSA. CDR3 length equals 15 residues. V was shortened by 4 bases and J by 8 bases, with 18 bases between the two germline ends. CDR3 DNA sequence: TGTGCCAGCAGCTCGGGACTCCCCTTGAACGATGAGCAGTTCTTC. It is translated as CASSSGLPLNDEQFF.

The chain carries TRBV5-1 and TRBJ1-4; the D is unclear. CDR1 and CDR2 (germline): SGHRS, YFSETQ. The germline V and J ends were trimmed by 4 bases and 5 bases, with 15 bases remaining between them. The CDR3 spans 15 residues. Written as DNA, the CDR3 is TGCGCCAGCAGCCTCCAGCCAGCACAGAATGAAAAACTGTTTTTT. As protein: CASSLQPAQNEKLFF. The full variable domain, with the rest looked up from reference TRBV5-1 and TRBJ1-4, is KAGVTQTPRYLIKTRGQQVTLSCSPISGHRSVSWYQQTPGQGLQFLFEYFSETQRNKGNFPGRFSGRQFSNSRSEMNVSTLELGDSALYLCASSLQPAQNEKLFFGSGTQLSVL.

This clonotype occurred many times. V gene TRBV7-3 combines with J gene TRBJ2-1, with a possible D match to TRBD1 (5 bases). The CDR3 length is 13 residues. CDR1 and CDR2 (germline): SGHTA, FQGTGA. The ends were cut back, 1 base at V and 7 bases at J, with 8 bases in the middle. The CDR3 nucleotides are TGTGCCAGCAGCTTAAGTAGGGGTAATGAGCAGTTCTTC. This sequence encodes CASSLSRGNEQFF.

The chain employs TRBV29-1 and TRBJ2-7, with 9 nucleotides matching TRBD2. The germline CDR1 and CDR2 sequences are SQVTM and ANQGSEA. The CDR3 totals 15 residues. The junction had 10 bases not matched to a gene; V was cut back by 3 bases and J by 4 bases. The CDR3: CSVDGGLSGSYEQYF. In DNA, the CDR3 is TGCAGCGTTGATGGGGGGCTTAGCGGGAGTTACGAGCAGTACTTC.

This clonotype was recorded at least ten times. The chain employs TRBV7-2 and TRBJ2-5, with D maybe TRBD2 (5 bases). The germline CDR1 and CDR2 sequences are SGHTA and FQGNSA. Trimming removed 1 base from V and 5 bases from J, with 8 bases in between. The CDR3 has 13 residues. The CDR3 DNA reads as TGTGCCAGCAGCTTAGAACGGGATGAGACCCAGTACTTC. This sequence encodes CASSLERDETQYF.

This chain uses TRBV12-3 or TRBV12-4 with TRBJ1-6; maybe TRBD1 (5 bases). V lost 5 bases, J lost 7 bases, and 12 bases lay in between. This CDR3 has 14 amino acids. The CDR3 is CASSPGRRNSPLHF. The CDR3 DNA sequence: TGTGCCAGCAGTCCGGGACGCCGAAATTCACCCCTCCACTTT.

This clonotype was counted only a few times. This chain uses TRBV30 with TRBJ2-3; D call uncertain. The CDR3 covers 13 residues. V was clipped by 3 bases and J by 1 base, with 8 bases between them. CDR1 GTSNPN and CDR2 SVGIG come from the germline V gene (reference sequence). DNA of the CDR3: TGTGCCTGGAGGACCGTGGGCACAGATACGCAGTATTTT. Its protein product is CAWRTVGTDTQYF.

The CDR3 bases are TGCAGCGTTTGGCACTCGACTAACATGAACACTGAAGCTTTCTTT. Its protein product is CSVWHSTNMNTEAFF. This sequence joins TRBV29-1 and TRBJ1-1; unclear D gene. The CDR3 spans 15 residues. Germline assignment: CDR1 SQVTM and CDR2 ANQGSEA. Trimming left V 5 bases short and J 0 bases short, with 16 bases between.

As regards this clonotype: This may be a read error: a much more frequent sequence differs by one nucleotide. The chain recombines TRBV6-5 with TRBJ2-7; D may be TRBD1 or TRBD2 (7 bases each). Per the germline V gene, CDR1 is MNHEY and CDR2 is SVGAGI. Trimming cost V 6 bases and J 8 bases, with 20 bases left between them. CDR3 length equals 14 residues. The CDR3 nucleotides are TGTGCCAGCAGAGCGGGACAGAGACCTTACCAGCAGTACTTC. Translating gives CASRAGQRPYQQYF.

The chain couples TRBV29-1 to TRBJ1-1; TRBD1 matches at 9 bases. The CDR3 is made up of 14 amino acids. V lost 7 bases and J lost 4; bases outside the gene matches: 10. CDR1 and CDR2 from the germline V gene are SQVTM and ANQGSEA. CDR3: CSALLDRGGTEAFF. The DNA of the CDR3 is TGCAGCGCCCTCTTGGACAGGGGAGGCACTGAAGCTTTCTTT. The full variable domain, rest sourced from reference TRBV29-1 and TRBJ1-1, is SAVISQKPSRDICQRGTSLTIQCQVDSQVTMMFWYRQQPGQSLTLIATANQGSEATYESGFVIDKFPISRPNLTFSTLTVSNMSPEDSSIYLCSALLDRGGTEAFFGQGTRLTVV.

This clonotype has only a few counts. V is TRBV29-1 and J is TRBJ1-1; 7 nucleotides line up with TRBD1. Germline values: CDR1 SQVTM, CDR2 ANQGSEA. This CDR3 contains 13 residues. V was clipped by 6 bases and J by 3 bases; unmatched bases: 7. CDR3 sequence reads: CSVRGALDTEAFF. For the CDR3, the DNA is TGCAGCGTCAGGGGGGCCTTGGACACTGAAGCTTTCTTT.

This clonotype has just a few counts. The CDR3: CSALLAGRGYNEQFF. The CDR3 nucleotides read TGCAGTGCTCTCCTAGCGGGGAGGGGGTACAATGAGCAGTTCTTC. J is TRBJ2-1 and V is TRBV20-1; 9 bases are shared with TRBD2. CDR3 size: 15 residues. Germline CDR1 is DFQATT and CDR2 is SNEGSKA (reference sequence). Trimming removed 5 bases from V and 4 bases from J; junction bases left unmatched: 9.

The chain recombines TRBV25-1 with TRBJ2-7; 9 bases agree with TRBD1. CDR1 is MGHDK, CDR2 SYGVNS, per germline. This CDR3 contains 15 residues. V was clipped by 6 bases and J by 5 bases; unmatched bases: 11. The chain's CDR3 is CASRGLWDRVDEQYF. CDR3 DNA sequence: TGTGCCAGCAGGGGACTCTGGGACAGGGTCGACGAGCAGTACTTC.

This clonotype has ten or more counts. The V and J genes are TRBV18 and TRBJ2-1; TRBD1 matches at 9 bases. The CDR3 runs 15 residues. From germline, CDR1 is KGHSH and CDR2 LQKENI. V shed 3 bases, J shed 7 bases, and the junction held 7 bases outside the gene matches. CDR3 amino acids: CASSPGQGRSNEQFF. The DNA for the CDR3 is TGTGCCAGCTCACCTGGACAGGGGAGGTCAAATGAGCAGTTCTTC.

This clonotype came up many times. The chain couples TRBV12-3 or TRBV12-4 to TRBJ2-1; 8 positions match TRBD2. V was clipped by 3 bases and J by 4 bases; unmatched bases: 5. This CDR3 comprises 15 residues. CDR3 in DNA: TGTGCCAGCAGTTTGGGTAGCGGGGCTTACAATGAGCAGTTCTTC. It yields the protein CASSLGSGAYNEQFF.

This clonotype was seen at least ten times. The gene calls are TRBV11-2 and TRBJ2-5; no firm D call. CDR3 size: 14 residues. V was pared by 1 base and J by 5 bases, with 11 bases between. Germline CDR1 SGHAT, CDR2 FQNNGV. The CDR3 coding sequence is TGTGCCAGCAGCTTAGGAGTTGCGGAGGAGACCCAGTACTTC. Its protein is CASSLGVAEETQYF. Drawing the rest from reference TRBV11-2 and TRBJ2-5, the complete variable domain is EAGVAQSPRYKIIEKRQSVAFWCNPISGHATLYWYQQILGQGPKLLIQFQNNGVVDDSQLPKDRFSAERLKGVDSTLKIQPAKLEDSAVYLCASSLGVAEETQYFGPGTRLLVL.

This clonotype was recorded many times. V is TRBV11-2 and J is TRBJ2-1, with a possible D match to TRBD1 (8 bases). There are 15 residues in the CDR3. V lost 1 base, J lost 6 bases, and 13 bases lay in between. The germline V gene encodes CDR1 SGHAT and CDR2 FQNNGV. The CDR3 coding sequence is TGTGCCAGCAGCTTAGCAGGGGGCGGGGGCAATGAGCAGTTCTTC. Translation gives CASSLAGGGGNEQFF.

This clonotype has at least ten counts. The CDR3 DNA sequence: TGTGCCAGCTCTGTTTTTAGCAATCAGCCCCAGCATTTT. Its translation: CASSVFSNQPQHF. This rearrangement joins TRBV6-2 or TRBV6-3 to TRBJ1-5; D gene unclear. The germline V gene has CDR1 MNHEY and CDR2 SVGEGT. The CDR3 runs to 13 residues. V was trimmed by 8 bases and J by 0 bases, leaving 8 bases between them.